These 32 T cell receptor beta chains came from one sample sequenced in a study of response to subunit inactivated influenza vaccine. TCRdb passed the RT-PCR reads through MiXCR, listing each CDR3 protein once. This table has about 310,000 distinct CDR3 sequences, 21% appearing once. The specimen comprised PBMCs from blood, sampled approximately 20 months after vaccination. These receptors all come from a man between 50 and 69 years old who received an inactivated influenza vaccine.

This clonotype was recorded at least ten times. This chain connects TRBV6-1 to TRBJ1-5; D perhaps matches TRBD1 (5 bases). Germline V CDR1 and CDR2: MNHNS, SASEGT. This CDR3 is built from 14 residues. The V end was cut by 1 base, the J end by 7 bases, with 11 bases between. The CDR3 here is CASSEGAGWQPQHF. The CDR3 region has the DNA TGTGCCAGCAGTGAAGGGGCAGGGTGGCAGCCCCAGCATTTT.

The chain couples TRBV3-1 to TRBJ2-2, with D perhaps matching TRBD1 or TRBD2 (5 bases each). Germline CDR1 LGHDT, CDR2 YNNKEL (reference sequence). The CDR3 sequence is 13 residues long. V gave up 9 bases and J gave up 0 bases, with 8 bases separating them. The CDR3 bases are TGTGCCAGTGGGGGACCGAACACCGGGGAGCTGTTTTTT. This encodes CASGGPNTGELFF.

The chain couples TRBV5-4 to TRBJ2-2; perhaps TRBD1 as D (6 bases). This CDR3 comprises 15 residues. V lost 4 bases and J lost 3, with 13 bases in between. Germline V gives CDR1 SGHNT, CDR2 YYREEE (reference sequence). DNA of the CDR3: TGTGCCAGCAGCCGATCCCGGACAGACACCGGGGAGCTGTTTTTT. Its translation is CASSRSRTDTGELFF. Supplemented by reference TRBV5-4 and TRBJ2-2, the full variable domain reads ETGVTQSPTHLIKTRGQQVTLRCSSQSGHNTVSWYQQALGQGPQFIFQYYREEENGRGNFPPRFSGLQFPNYSSELNVNALELDDSALYLCASSRSRTDTGELFFGEGSRLTVL.

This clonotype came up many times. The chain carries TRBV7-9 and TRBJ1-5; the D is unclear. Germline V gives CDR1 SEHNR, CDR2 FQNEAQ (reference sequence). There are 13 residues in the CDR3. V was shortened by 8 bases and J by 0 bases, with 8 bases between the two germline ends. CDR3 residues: CASQETSNQPQHF. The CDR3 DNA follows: TGTGCCAGCCAGGAGACTAGCAATCAGCCCCAGCATTTT. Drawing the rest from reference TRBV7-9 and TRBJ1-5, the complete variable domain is DTGVSQNPRHKITKRGQNVTFRCDPISEHNRLYWYRQTLGQGPEFLTYFQNEAQLEKSRLLSDRFSAERPKGSFSTLEIQRTEQGDSAMYLCASQETSNQPQHFGDGTRLSIL.

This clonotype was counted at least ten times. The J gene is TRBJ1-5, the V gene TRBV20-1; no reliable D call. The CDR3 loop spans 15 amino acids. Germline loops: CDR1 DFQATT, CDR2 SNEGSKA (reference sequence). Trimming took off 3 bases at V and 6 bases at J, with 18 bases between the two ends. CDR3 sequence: CSASSLGAGGQPQHF. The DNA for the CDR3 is TGCAGTGCTAGCTCTCTCGGCGCCGGAGGTCAGCCCCAGCATTTT.

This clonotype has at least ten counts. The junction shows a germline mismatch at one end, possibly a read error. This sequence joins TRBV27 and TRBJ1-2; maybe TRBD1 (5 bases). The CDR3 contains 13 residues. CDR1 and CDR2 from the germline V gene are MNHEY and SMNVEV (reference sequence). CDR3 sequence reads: CASRLSGSDGYTF. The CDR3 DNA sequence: TGTGCCAGCAGATTATCAGGGTCGGATGGCTACACCTTC.

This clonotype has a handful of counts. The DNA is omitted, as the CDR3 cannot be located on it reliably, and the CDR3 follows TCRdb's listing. The CDR3 sequence: CSVEVGGGTF. V gene TRBV29-1 combines with J gene TRBJ1-2; the table's D call, TRBD1, was not checked against the DNA. With termini counted, the CDR3 has 10 amino acids. The germline V gene has CDR1 SQVTM and CDR2 ANQGSEA.

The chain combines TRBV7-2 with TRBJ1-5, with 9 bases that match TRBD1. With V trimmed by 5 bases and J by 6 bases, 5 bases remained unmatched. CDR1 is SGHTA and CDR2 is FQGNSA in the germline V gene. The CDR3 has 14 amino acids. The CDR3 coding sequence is TGTGCCAGCAGCCCCGGACAGGGGAGTCAGCCCCAGCATTTT. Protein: CASSPGQGSQPQHF.

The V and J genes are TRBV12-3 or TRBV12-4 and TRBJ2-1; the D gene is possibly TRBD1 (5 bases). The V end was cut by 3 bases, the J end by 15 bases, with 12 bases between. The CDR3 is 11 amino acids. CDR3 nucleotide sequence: TGTGCCAGCAGTTTGGGGCAGGGAAGGTTCTTC. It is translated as CASSLGQGRFF.

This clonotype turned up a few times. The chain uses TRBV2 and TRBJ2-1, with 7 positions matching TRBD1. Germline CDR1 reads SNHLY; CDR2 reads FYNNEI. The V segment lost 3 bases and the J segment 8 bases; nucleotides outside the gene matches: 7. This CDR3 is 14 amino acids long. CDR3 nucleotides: TGTGCCAGCAGTGAGGACAGGTGGGCGGATGAGCAGTTCTTC. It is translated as CASSEDRWADEQFF.

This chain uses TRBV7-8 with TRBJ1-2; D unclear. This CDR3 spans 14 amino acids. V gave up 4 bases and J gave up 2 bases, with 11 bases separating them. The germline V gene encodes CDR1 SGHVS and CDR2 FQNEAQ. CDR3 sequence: CASSSNVLNYGYTF. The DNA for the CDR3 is TGTGCCAGCAGCTCGAACGTGCTAAACTATGGCTACACCTTC.

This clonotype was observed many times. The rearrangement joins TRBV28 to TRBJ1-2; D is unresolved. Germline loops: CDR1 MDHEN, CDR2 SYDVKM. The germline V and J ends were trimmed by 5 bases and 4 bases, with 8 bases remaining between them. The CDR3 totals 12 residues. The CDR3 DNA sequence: TGTGCCAGCAGTAACGCACGCTATGGCTACACCTTC. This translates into CASSNARYGYTF.

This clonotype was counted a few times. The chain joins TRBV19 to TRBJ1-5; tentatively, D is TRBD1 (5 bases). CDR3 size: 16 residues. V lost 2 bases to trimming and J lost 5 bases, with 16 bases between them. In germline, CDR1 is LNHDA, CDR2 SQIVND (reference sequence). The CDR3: CASSILGSRGDQPQHF. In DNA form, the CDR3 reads TGTGCCAGTAGTATACTGGGCAGCCGGGGGGATCAGCCCCAGCATTTT.

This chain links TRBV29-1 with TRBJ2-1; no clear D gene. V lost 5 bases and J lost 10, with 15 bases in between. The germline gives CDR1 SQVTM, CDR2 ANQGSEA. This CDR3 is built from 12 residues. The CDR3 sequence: CSVKTRVDEQFF. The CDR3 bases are TGCAGCGTTAAGACCCGCGTCGACGAGCAGTTCTTC.

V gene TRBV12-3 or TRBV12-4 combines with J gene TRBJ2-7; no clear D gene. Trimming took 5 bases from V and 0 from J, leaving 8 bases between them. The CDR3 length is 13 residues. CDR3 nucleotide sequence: TGTGCCAGCAGTCCCCTCAGCTCCTACGAGCAGTACTTC. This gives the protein CASSPLSSYEQYF.

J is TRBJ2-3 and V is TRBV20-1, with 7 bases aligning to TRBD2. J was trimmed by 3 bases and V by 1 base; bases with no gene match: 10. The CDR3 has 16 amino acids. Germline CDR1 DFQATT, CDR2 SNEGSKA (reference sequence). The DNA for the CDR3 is TGCAGTGCTAGAGCCTCGACTAGCTTGATAACAGATACGCAGTATTTT. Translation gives CSARASTSLITDTQYF.

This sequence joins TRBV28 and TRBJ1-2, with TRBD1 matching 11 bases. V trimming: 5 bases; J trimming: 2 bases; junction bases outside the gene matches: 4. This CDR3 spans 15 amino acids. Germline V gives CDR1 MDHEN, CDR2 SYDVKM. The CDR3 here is CASSHGTGGNYGYTF. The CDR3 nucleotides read TGTGCCAGCAGTCATGGGACAGGGGGAAACTATGGCTACACCTTC.

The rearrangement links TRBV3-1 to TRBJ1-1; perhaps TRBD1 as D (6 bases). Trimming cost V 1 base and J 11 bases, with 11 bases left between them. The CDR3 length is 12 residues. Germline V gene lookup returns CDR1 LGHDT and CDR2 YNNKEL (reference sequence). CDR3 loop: CASSQGGLPAFF. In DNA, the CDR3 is TGTGCCAGCAGCCAAGGGGGGCTTCCGGCTTTCTTT.

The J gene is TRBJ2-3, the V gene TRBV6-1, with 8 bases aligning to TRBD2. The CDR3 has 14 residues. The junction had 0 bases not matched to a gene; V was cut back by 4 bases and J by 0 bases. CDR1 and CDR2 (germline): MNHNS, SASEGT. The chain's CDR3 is CASSASGSTDTQYF. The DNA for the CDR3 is TGTGCCAGCAGTGCTAGCGGGAGCACAGATACGCAGTATTTT.

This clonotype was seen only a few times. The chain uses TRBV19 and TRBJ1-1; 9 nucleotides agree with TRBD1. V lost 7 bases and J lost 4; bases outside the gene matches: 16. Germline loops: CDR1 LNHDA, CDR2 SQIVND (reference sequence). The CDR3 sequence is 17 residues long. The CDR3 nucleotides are TGTGCCAGTAACCAAACTCCGGGACAGGGATGGTTCACTGAAGCTTTCTTT. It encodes CASNQTPGQGWFTEAFF.

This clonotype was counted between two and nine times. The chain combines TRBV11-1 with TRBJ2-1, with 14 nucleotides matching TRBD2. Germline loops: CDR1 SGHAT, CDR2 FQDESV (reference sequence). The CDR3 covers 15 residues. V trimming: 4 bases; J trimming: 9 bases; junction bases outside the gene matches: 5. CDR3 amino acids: CASSWGLAGVTEQFF. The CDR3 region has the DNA TGTGCCAGCAGCTGGGGACTAGCGGGAGTGACTGAGCAGTTCTTC.

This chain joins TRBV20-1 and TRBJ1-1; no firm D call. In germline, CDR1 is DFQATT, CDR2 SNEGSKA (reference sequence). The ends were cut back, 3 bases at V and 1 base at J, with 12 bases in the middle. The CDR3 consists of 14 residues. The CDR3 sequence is CSASWGGPNTEAFF. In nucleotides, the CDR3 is TGCAGTGCTAGTTGGGGAGGCCCGAACACTGAAGCTTTCTTT.

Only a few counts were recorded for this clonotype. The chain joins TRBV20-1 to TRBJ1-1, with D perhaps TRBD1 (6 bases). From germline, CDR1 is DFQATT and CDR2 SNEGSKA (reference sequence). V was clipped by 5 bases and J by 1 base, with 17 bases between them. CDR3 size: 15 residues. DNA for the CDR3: TGCAGTGCTGAATATCAGGGGTTCGGGAACACTGAAGCTTTCTTT. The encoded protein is CSAEYQGFGNTEAFF.

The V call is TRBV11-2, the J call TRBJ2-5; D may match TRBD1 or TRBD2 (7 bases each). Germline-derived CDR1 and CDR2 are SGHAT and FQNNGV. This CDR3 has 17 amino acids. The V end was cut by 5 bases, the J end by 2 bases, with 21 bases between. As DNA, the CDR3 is TGTGCCAGCAGCCAGGGGGTTCGCGGGAGAAGACAAGAGACCCAGTACTTC. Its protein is CASSQGVRGRRQETQYF.

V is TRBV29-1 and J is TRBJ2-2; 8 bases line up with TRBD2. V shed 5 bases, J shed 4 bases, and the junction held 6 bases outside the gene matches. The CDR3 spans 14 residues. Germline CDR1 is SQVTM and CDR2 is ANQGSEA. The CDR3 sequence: CSVTRTSSTGELFF. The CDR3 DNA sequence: TGCAGCGTTACCCGGACTAGCAGCACCGGGGAGCTGTTTTTT.

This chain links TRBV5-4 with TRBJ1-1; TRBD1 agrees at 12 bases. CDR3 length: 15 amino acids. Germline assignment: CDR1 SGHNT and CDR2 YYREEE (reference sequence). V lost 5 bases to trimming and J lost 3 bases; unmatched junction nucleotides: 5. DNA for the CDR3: TGTGCCAGCAGATCGGGACAGGGGGCGGACACTGAAGCTTTCTTT. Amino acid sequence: CASRSGQGADTEAFF.

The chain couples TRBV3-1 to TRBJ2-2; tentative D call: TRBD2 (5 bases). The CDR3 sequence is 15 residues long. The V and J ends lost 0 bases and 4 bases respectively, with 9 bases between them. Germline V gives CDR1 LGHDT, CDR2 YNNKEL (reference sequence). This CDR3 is CASSQERLATGELFF. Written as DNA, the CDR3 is TGTGCCAGCAGCCAAGAAAGGCTAGCCACCGGGGAGCTGTTTTTT. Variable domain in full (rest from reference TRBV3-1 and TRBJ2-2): DTAVSQTPKYLVTQMGNDKSIKCEQNLGHDTMYWYKQDSKKFLKIMFSYNNKELIINETVPNRFSPKSPDKAHLNLHINSLELGDSAVYFCASSQERLATGELFFGEGSRLTVL.

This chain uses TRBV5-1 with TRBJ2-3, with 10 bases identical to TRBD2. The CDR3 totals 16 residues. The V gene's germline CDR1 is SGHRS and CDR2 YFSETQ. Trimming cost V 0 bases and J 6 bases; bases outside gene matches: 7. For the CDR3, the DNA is TGCGCCAGCAGCTTGGTTCTAGCGGGGGCATCGGATACGCAGTATTTT. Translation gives CASSLVLAGASDTQYF.

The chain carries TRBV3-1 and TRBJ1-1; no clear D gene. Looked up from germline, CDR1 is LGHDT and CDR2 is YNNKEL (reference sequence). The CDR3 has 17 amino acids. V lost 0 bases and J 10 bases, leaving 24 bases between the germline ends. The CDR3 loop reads CASSQDYQTTRPAGAFF. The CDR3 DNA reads TGTGCCAGCAGCCAAGATTACCAGACGACAAGGCCTGCGGGAGCTTTCTTT.

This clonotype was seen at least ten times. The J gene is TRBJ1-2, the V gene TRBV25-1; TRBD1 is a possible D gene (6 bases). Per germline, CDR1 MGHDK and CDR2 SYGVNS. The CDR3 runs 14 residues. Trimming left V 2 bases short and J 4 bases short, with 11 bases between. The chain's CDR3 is CASSEIGQSYGYTF. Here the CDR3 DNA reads TGTGCCAGCAGTGAAATAGGACAGTCCTATGGCTACACCTTC.

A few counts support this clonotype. The CDR3 sequence is CASSQDGGSSPLHF. DNA for the CDR3: TGTGCCAGCAGCCAAGATGGAGGTTCATCACCCCTCCACTTT. The V gene is TRBV3-1, the J gene TRBJ1-6; D is unclear. The CDR3 is 14 amino acids. Germline CDR1 is LGHDT and CDR2 is YNNKEL (reference sequence). Trimming stripped 0 bases from V and 10 bases from J, with 10 bases between.

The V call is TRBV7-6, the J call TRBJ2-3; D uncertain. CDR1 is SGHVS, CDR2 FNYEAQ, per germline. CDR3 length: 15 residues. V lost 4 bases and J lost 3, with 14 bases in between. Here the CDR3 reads CASSSTALGTDTQYF. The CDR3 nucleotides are TGTGCCAGCAGCTCTACAGCCTTGGGGACAGATACGCAGTATTTT.